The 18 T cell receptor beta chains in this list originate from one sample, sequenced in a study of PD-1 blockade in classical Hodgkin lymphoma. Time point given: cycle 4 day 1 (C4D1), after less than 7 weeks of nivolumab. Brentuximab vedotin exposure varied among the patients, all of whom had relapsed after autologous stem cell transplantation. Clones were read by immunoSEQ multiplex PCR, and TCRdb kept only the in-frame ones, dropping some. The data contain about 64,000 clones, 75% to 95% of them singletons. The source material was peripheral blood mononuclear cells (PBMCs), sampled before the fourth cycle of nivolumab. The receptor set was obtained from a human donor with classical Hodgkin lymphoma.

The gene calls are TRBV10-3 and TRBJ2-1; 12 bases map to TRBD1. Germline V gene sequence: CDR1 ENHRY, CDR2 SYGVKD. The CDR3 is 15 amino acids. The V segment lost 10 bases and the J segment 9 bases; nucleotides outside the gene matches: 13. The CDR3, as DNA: TGTGCCACCCTTGGCCGGGACAGGGGGCGGAGTGAGCAGTTCTTC. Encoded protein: CATLGRDRGRSEQFF.

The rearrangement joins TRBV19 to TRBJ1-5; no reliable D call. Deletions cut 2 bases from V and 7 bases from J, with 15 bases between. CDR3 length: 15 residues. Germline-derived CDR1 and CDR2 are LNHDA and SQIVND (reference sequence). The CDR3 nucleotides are TGTGCCAGTAGTATAAGGACGGAGACAATGCAGCCCCAGCATTTT. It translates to CASSIRTETMQPQHF.

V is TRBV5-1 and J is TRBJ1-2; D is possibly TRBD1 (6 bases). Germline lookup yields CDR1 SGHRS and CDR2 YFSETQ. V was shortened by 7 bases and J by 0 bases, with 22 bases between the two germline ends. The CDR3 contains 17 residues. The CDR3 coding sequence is TGCGCCAGCGCCCGGGGACAAAAGATACTCCCTAACTATGGCTACACCTTC. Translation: CASARGQKILPNYGYTF.

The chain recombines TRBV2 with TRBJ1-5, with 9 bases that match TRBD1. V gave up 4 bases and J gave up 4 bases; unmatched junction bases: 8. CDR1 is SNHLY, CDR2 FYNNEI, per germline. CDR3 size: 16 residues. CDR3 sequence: CASSGGGQGENQPQHF. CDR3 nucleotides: TGTGCCAGCAGTGGGGGGGGACAGGGAGAAAATCAGCCCCAGCATTTT.

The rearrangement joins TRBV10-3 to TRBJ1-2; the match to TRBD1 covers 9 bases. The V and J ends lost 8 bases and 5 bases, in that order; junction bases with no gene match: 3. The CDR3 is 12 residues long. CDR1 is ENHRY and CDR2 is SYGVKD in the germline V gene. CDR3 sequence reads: CAIRDRAYGYTF. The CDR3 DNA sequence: TGTGCCATCCGGGACAGGGCTTATGGCTACACCTTC.

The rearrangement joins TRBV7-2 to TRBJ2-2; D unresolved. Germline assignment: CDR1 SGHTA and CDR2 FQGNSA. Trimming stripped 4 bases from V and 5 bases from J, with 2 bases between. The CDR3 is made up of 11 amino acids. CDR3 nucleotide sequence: TGTGCCAGCAGCTCGACCGGGGAGCTGTTTTTT. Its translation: CASSSTGELFF. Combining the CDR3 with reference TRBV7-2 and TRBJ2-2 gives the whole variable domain GAGVSQSPSNKVTEKGKDVELRCDPISGHTALYWYRQSLGQGLEFLIYFQGNSAPDKSGLPSDRFSAERTGGSVSTLTIQRTQQEDSAVYLCASSSTGELFFGEGSRLTVL.

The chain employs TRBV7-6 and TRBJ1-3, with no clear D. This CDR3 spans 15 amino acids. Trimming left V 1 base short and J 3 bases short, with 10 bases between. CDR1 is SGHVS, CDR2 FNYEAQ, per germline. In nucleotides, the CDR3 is TGTGCCAGCAGCTTAGGGATGACGAGTGGAAACACCATATATTTT. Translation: CASSLGMTSGNTIYF.

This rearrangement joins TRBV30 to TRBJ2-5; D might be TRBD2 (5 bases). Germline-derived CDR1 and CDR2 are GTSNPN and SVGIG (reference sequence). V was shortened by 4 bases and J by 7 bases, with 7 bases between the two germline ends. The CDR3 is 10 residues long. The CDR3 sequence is CAWKEVTQYF. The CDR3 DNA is TGTGCCTGGAAGGAGGTGACCCAGTACTTC.

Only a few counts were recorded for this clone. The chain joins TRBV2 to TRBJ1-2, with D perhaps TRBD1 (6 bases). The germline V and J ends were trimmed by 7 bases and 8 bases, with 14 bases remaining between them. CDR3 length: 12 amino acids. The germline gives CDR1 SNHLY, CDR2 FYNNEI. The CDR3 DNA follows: TGTGCCAGCACCTTCCAGGGGAACGGCTACACCTTC. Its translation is CASTFQGNGYTF.

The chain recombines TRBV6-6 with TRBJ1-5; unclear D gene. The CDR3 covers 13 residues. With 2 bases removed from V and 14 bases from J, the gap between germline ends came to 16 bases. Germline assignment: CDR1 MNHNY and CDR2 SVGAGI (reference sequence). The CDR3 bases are TGTGCCAGCAGTTACCCGCGTAGCCTTGAGAAGCATTTT. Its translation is CASSYPRSLEKHF.

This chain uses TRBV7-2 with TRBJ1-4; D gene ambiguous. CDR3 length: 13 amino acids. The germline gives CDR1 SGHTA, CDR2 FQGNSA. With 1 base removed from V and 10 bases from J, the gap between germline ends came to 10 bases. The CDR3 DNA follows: TGTGCCAGCAGCTTAGGAGGGTCCGGAAAACTGTTTTTT. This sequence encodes CASSLGGSGKLFF.

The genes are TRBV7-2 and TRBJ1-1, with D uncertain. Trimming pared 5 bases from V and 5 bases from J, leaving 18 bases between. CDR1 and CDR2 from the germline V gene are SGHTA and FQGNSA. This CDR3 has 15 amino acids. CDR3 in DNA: TGTGCCAGCAGCCGAGTGGTGGTCCTGGGAACTGAAGCTTTCTTT. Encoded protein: CASSRVVVLGTEAFF.

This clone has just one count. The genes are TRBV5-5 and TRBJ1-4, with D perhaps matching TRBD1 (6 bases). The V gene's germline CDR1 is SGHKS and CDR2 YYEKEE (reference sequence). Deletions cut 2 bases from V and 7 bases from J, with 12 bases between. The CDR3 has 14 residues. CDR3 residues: CASSLIQGSEKLFF. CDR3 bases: TGTGCCAGCAGCTTAATACAGGGTAGTGAAAAACTGTTTTTT.

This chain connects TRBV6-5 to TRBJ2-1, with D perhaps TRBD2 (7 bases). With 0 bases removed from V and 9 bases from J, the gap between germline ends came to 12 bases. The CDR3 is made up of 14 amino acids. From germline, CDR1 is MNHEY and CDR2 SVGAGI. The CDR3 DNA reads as TGTGCCAGCAGTTACTCGAGGGGGGGCCCTGAGCAGTTCTTC. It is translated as CASSYSRGGPEQFF.

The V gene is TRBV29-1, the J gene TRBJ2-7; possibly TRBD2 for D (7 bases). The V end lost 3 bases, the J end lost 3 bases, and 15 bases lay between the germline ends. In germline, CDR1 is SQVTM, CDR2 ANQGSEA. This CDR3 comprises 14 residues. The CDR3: CSVEEGGSIYEQYF. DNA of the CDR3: TGCAGCGTTGAGGAGGGGGGGTCCATCTACGAGCAGTACTTC.

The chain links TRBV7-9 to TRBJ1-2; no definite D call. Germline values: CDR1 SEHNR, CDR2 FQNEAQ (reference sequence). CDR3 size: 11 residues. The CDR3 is CAFRQNYGYTF. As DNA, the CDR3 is TGTGCATTCCGCCAGAACTATGGCTACACCTTC.

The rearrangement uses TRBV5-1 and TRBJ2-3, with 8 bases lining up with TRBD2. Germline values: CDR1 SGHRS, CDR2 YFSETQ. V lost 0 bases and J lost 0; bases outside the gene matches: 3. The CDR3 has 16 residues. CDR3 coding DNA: TGCGCCAGCAGCTTGGCCGGGACTAGTAGCACAGATACGCAGTATTTT. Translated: CASSLAGTSSTDTQYF. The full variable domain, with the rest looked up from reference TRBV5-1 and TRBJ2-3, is KAGVTQTPRYLIKTRGQQVTLSCSPISGHRSVSWYQQTPGQGLQFLFEYFSETQRNKGNFPGRFSGRQFSNSRSEMNVSTLELGDSALYLCASSLAGTSSTDTQYFGPGTRLTVL.

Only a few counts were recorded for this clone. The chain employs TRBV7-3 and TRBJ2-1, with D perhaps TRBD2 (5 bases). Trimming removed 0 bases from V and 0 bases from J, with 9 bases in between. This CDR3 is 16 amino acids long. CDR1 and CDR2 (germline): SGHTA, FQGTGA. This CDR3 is CASSLTLGSSYNEQFF. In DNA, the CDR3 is TGTGCCAGCAGCTTAACGTTAGGGAGCTCCTACAATGAGCAGTTCTTC.